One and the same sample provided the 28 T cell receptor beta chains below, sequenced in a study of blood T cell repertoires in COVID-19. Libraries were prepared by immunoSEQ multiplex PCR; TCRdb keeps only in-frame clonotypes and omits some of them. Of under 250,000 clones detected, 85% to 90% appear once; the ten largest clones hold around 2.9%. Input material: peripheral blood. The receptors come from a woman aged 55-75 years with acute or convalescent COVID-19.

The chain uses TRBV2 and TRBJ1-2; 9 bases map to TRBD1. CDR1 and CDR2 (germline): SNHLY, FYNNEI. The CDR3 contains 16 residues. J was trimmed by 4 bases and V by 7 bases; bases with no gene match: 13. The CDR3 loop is CASIRTGVGPVYGYTF. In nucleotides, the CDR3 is TGTGCCAGCATCCGGACAGGGGTTGGGCCCGTCTATGGCTACACCTTC.

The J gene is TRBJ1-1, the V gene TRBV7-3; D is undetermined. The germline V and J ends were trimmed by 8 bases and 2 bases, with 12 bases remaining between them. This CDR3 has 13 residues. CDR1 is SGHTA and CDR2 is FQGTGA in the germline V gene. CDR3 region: CASSSDPNTEAFF. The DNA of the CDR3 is TGTGCCAGCTCCAGCGATCCAAACACTGAAGCTTTCTTT. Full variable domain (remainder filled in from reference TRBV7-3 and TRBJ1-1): GAGVSQTPSNKVTEKGKYVELRCDPISGHTALYWYRQSLGQGPEFLIYFQGTGAADDSGLPNDRFFAVRPEGSVSTLKIQRTERGDSAVYLCASSSDPNTEAFFGQGTRLTVV.

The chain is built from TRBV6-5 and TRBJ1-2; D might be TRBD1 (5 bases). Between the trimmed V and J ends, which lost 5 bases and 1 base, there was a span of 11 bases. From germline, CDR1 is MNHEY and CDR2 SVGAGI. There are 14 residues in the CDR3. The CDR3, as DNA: TGTGCCAGCAGTCTCGAGCAGGGTAACTATGGCTACACCTTC. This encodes CASSLEQGNYGYTF.

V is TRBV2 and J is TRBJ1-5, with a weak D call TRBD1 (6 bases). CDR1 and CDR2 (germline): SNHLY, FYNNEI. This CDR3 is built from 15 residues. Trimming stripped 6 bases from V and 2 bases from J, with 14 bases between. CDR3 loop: CASRPTGYRNQPQHF. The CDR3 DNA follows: TGTGCCAGCAGGCCTACAGGGTATCGCAATCAGCCCCAGCATTTT.

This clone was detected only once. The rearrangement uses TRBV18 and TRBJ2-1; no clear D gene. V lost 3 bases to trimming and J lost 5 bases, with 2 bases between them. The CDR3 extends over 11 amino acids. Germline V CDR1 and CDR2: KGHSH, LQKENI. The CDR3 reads CASSPDNEQFF. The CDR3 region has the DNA TGTGCCAGCTCACCCGACAATGAGCAGTTCTTC.

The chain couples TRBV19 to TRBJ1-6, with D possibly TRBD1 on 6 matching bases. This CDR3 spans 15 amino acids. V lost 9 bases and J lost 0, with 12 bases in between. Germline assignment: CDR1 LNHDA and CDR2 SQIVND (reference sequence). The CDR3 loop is CASQTQGSYNSPLHF. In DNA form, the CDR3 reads TGTGCCAGCCAAACACAGGGCTCCTATAATTCACCCCTCCACTTT.

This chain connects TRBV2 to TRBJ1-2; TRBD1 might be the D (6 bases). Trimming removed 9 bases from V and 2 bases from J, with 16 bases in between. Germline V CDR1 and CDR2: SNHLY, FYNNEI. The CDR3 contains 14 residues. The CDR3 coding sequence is TGTGCCAGTGCCCGGGACACAAGAAACTATGGCTACACCTTC. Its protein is CASARDTRNYGYTF.

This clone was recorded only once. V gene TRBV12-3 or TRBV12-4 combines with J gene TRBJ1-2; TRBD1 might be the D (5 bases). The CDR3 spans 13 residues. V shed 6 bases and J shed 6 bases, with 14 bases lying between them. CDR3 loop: CASRKQGKDGYTF. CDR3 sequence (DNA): TGTGCCAGCAGGAAGCAGGGCAAGGATGGCTACACCTTC.

As DNA, the CDR3 is TGTGCCAGCAGCTTCCCCAGGGGAAACACCGGGGAGCTGTTTTTT. This codes for CASSFPRGNTGELFF. The chain couples TRBV5-4 to TRBJ2-2, with D possibly being TRBD1 (6 bases). Deletions cut 2 bases from V and 2 bases from J, with 10 bases between. In germline, CDR1 is SGHNT, CDR2 YYREEE (reference sequence). CDR3 length: 15 residues.

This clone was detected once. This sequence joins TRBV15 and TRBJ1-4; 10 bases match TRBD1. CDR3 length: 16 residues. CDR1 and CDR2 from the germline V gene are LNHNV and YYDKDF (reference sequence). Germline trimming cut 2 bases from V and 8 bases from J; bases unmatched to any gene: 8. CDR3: CATSRLTGGTEEKLFF. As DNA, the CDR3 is TGTGCCACCAGCAGATTGACAGGGGGCACGGAGGAAAAACTGTTTTTT.

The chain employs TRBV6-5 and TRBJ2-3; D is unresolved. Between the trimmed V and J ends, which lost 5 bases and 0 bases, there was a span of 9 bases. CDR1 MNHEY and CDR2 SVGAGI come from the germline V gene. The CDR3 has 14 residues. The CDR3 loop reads CASSRAFSTDTQYF. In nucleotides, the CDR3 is TGTGCCAGCAGTCGAGCGTTTAGCACAGATACGCAGTATTTT.

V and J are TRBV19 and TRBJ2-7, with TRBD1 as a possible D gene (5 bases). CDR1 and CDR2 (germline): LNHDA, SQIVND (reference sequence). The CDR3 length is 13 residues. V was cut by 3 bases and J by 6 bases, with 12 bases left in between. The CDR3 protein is CASSIPGISEQYF. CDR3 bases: TGTGCCAGTAGTATTCCAGGGATCTCCGAGCAGTACTTC.

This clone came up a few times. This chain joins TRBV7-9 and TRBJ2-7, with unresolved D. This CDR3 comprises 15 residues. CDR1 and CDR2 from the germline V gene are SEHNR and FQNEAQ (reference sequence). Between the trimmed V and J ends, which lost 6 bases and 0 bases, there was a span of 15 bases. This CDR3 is CASRKDTTSSYEQYF. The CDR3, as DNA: TGTGCCAGCAGGAAAGACACGACGAGCTCCTACGAGCAGTACTTC.

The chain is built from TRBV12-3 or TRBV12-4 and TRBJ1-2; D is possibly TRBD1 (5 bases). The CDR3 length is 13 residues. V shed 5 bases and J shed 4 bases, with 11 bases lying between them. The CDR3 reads CASSPRVSYGYTF. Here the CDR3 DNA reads TGTGCCAGCAGTCCCAGGGTATCCTATGGCTACACCTTC.

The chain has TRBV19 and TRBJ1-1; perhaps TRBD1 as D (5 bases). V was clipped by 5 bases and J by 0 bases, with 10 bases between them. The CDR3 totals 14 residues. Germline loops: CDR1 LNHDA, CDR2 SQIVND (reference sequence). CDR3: CASSVQVLNTEAFF. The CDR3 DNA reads TGTGCCAGTAGTGTACAGGTCCTGAACACTGAAGCTTTCTTT.

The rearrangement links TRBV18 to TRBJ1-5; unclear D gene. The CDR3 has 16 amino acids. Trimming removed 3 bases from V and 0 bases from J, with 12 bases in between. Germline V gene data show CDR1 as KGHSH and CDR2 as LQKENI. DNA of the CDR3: TGTGCCAGCTCACCTCGTTCGGGAGATAGCAATCAGCCCCAGCATTTT. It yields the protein CASSPRSGDSNQPQHF.

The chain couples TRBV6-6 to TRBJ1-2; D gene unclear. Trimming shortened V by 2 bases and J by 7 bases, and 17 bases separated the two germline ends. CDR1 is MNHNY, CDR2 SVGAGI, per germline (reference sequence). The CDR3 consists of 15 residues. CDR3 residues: CASSYVGVWPGGYTF. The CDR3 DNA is TGTGCCAGCAGTTACGTGGGAGTGTGGCCTGGTGGCTACACCTTC.

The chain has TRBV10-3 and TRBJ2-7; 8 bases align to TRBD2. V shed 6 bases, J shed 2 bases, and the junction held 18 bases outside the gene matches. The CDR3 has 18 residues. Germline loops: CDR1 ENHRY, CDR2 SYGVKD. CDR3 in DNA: TGTGCCATCAGCAGGGGCCACTACTCTAGCGGGCCGCCCTACGAGCAGTACTTC. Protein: CAISRGHYSSGPPYEQYF.

The CDR3 nucleotides are TGTGCCAGCAGCCAAGTTAGAGGGGGCACTGAAGCTTTCTTT. Encoded protein: CASSQVRGGTEAFF. The chain recombines TRBV5-8 with TRBJ1-1; a weak D match, TRBD1 (6 bases). The CDR3 covers 14 residues. Germline assignment: CDR1 SGHTS and CDR2 YDEGEE. The V end was cut by 4 bases, the J end by 4 bases, with 14 bases between.

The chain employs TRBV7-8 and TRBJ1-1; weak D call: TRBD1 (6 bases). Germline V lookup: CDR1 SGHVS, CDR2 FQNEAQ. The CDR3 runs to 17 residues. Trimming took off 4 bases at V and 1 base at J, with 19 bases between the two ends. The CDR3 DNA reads TGTGCCAGCAGCTCCAGACCTGGGGGCGTAAGGAACACTGAAGCTTTCTTT. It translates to CASSSRPGGVRNTEAFF.

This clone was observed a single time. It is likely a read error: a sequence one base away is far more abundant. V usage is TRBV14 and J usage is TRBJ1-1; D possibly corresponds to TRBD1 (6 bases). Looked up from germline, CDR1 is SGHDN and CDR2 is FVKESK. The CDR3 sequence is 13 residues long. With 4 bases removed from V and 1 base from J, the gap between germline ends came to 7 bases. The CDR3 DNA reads TGTGCCAGCAGCCCGGGACAGAACACTGAAGCTTTCTTT. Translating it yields CASSPGQNTEAFF.

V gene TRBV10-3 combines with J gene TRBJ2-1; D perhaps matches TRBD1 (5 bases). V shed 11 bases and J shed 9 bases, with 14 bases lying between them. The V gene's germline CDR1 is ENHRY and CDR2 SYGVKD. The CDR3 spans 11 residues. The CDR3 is CAVKGEGEQFF. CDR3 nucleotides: TGTGCCGTCAAAGGGGAAGGTGAGCAGTTCTTC.

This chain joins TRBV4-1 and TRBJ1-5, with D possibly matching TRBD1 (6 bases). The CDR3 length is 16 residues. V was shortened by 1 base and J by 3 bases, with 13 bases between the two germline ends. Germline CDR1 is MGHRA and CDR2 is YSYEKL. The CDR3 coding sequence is TGCGCCAGCAGCCAAGTCTGGACAGAGAACAATCAGCCCCAGCATTTT. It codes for CASSQVWTENNQPQHF.

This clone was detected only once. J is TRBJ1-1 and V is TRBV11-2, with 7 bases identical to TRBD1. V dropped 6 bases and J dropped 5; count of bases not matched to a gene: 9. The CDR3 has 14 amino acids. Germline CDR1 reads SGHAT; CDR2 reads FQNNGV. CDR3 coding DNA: TGTGCCAGCAGGTATGCGCAGGGGGAGACTGAAGCTTTCTTT. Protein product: CASRYAQGETEAFF.

This CDR3 is CATSAGAAGSVDTQYF. The CDR3, as DNA: TGTGCCACCAGTGCTGGAGCAGCGGGATCTGTAGATACGCAGTATTTT. This chain uses TRBV24-1 with TRBJ2-3, with TRBD2 identical over 7 bases. Germline loops: CDR1 KGHDR, CDR2 SFDVKD. Losses at the gene ends were 5 bases for V and 5 bases for J; bases not matched to a gene: 12. The CDR3 is made up of 16 amino acids.

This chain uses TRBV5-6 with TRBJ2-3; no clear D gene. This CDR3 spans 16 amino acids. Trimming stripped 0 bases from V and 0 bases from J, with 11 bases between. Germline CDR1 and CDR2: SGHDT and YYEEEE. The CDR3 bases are TGTGCCAGCAGCTTGGCCTTAGAGCTTAGCACAGATACGCAGTATTTT. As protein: CASSLALELSTDTQYF.

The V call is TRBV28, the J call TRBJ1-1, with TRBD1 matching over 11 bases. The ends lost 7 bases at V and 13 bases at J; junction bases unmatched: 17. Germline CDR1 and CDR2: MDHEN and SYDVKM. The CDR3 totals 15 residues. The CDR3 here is CASISFGDRGYDVFF. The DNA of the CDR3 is TGTGCCAGCATTTCCTTCGGGGACAGGGGGTATGACGTTTTCTTT.

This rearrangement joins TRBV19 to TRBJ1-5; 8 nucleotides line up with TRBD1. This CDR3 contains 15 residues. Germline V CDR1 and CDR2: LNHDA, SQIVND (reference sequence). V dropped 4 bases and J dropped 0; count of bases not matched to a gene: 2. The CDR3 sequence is CASSNTGGSNQPQHF. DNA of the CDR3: TGTGCCAGTAGTAACACAGGGGGTAGCAATCAGCCCCAGCATTTT.